This is a list of T cell receptor beta chains from one sample in a study of identical twins. TCRdb re-called the 5' RACE reads with MiXCR, one entry per CDR3 protein. Of hundreds of thousands of distinct CDR3 sequences listed, over 8.5% are singletons. A further study also used this sample, focusing on yellow fever vaccine responses in identical twins.

Sequences were obtained from PBMCs. Source of these receptors: a woman younger than 30 in good health. The CDR3 runs from the conserved cysteine through the conserved F or W. The D gene is left open where the match is weak. Clone size appears in some rows only: once, few, many, or a class for an expanded clone.

D: -; size: -; length: 14; J: TRBJ2-2; V: TRBV12-3/TRBV12-4; DNA: TGTGCCAGCGGAGGAGTAGTTCTTGGCGGGGAGCTGTTTTTT; CDR3: CASGGVVLGGELFF
D: -; size: many; length: 11; J: TRBJ2-7; V: TRBV27; DNA: TGTGCCAGCAGACGGAATTCTGGGGCGTACTTC; CDR3: CASRRNSGAYF
D: -; size: -; length: 14; J: TRBJ2-3; V: TRBV5-8; DNA: TGTGCCAGCAGCTTCAGGGTTGGGACAGATACGCAGTATTTT; CDR3: CASSFRVGTDTQYF
D: TRBD1; size: few; length: 17; J: TRBJ2-5; V: TRBV18; DNA: TGTGCCAGCTCACCCGGCCTCGGACAGGACCTACAAGAGACCCAGTACTTC; CDR3: CASSPGLGQDLQETQYF
D: TRBD2; size: many; length: 18; J: TRBJ2-1; V: TRBV24-1; DNA: TGTGCCACCAGTGATTTTGGGACTAGCGGGAATGCCTACAATGAGCAGTTCTTC; CDR3: CATSDFGTSGNAYNEQFF
D: TRBD2; size: few; length: 15; J: TRBJ2-7; V: TRBV12-3/TRBV12-4; DNA: TGTGCCAGCAGTTTGGGACTAGCGGAAACCTACGAGCAGTACTTC; CDR3: CASSLGLAETYEQYF
D: -; size: -; length: 12; J: TRBJ2-1; V: TRBV12-5; DNA: TGTGCTAGTGGTTTGGGCTACAATGAGCAGTTCTTC; CDR3: CASGLGYNEQFF
D: TRBD1; size: many; length: 13; J: TRBJ1-2; V: TRBV29-1; DNA: TGCAGCGTTGCGGGACAGGACAGCTATGGCTACACCTTC; CDR3: CSVAGQDSYGYTF
D: TRBD2; size: many; length: 21; J: TRBJ2-6; V: TRBV12-3/TRBV12-4; DNA: TGTGCCAGCAGTTTAGCTTCAGGACTAGCTGAGATTAGCTCTGGGGCCAACGTCCTGACTTTC; CDR3: CASSLASGLAEISSGANVLTF
D: -; size: few; length: 17; J: TRBJ2-5; V: TRBV7-9; DNA: TGTGCCACCACCTTATTGGGGATGGTTTCCGGTCAAGAGACCCAGTACTTC; CDR3: CATTLLGMVSGQETQYF
D: TRBD2; size: many; length: 15; J: TRBJ2-7; V: TRBV12-3/TRBV12-4; DNA: TGTGCCAGCAGCGGACTAGCGGGCACGAGCTACGAGCAGTACTTC; CDR3: CASSGLAGTSYEQYF
D: TRBD2; size: few; length: 13; J: TRBJ2-1; V: TRBV20-1; DNA: TGCAGTGCTCCTAGCGGGGTCTACAATGAGCAGTTCTTC; CDR3: CSAPSGVYNEQFF
D: TRBD2; size: -; length: 17; J: TRBJ2-3; V: TRBV6-5; DNA: TGTGCCAGCAGTTATTCCCCCCGGGGGGGGGAGCCAGATACGCAGTATTTT; CDR3: CASSYSPRGGEPDTQYF
D: TRBD1; size: many; length: 15; J: TRBJ1-5; V: TRBV28; DNA: TGTGCCAGCAGTTTAGATTACAGGGGAGGTCAGCCCCAGCATTTT; CDR3: CASSLDYRGGQPQHF
D: TRBD2; size: -; length: 17; J: TRBJ2-1; V: TRBV7-2; DNA: TGTGCCAGCAGCTTAAGTGTTAGCGGGGTCTCCTACAATGAGCAGTTCTTC; CDR3: CASSLSVSGVSYNEQFF
D: TRBD2; size: few; length: 16; J: TRBJ2-2; V: TRBV27; DNA: TGTGCCAGCAGCCCCCGTTCTAGCGGTGACACCGGGGAGCTGTTTTTT; CDR3: CASSPRSSGDTGELFF
D: TRBD2; size: -; length: 15; J: TRBJ2-7; V: TRBV7-2; DNA: TGTGCCAGCAGCCTCAGGCGGGAGCGGTGGTACGAGCAGTACTTC; CDR3: CASSLRRERWYEQYF
D: -; size: many; length: 15; J: TRBJ2-3; V: TRBV12-3/TRBV12-4; DNA: TGTGCCAGCAACAAGGGTGGACAGCGCACAGATACGCAGTATTTT; CDR3: CASNKGGQRTDTQYF
D: TRBD2; size: few; length: 15; J: TRBJ2-3; V: TRBV4-3; DNA: TGCGCCAGCAGCCCAGGACTAGGGATATCAGATACGCAGTATTTT; CDR3: CASSPGLGISDTQYF
D: TRBD2; size: few; length: 15; J: TRBJ2-7; V: TRBV24-1; DNA: TGTGCCACCAGTGACAGACTAGCGGGAGACTACGAGCAGTACTTC; CDR3: CATSDRLAGDYEQYF
D: -; size: many; length: 17; J: TRBJ2-2; V: TRBV6-1; DNA: TGTGCCAGCAGTCCACGATCACAGGGCACGAACACCGGGGAGCTGTTTTTT; CDR3: CASSPRSQGTNTGELFF
D: -; size: many; length: 13; J: TRBJ2-5; V: TRBV25-1; DNA: TGTGCCAGCAGTGGAAATAAGAGGGAGACCCAGTACTTC; CDR3: CASSGNKRETQYF
D: -; size: -; length: 16; J: TRBJ2-6; V: TRBV7-9; DNA: TGTGCCAGCAGCTTAGTATCCGCGGCGGGGGCCAACGTCCTGACTTTC; CDR3: CASSLVSAAGANVLTF
D: TRBD2; size: few; length: 17; J: TRBJ2-3; V: TRBV7-9; DNA: TGTGCCAGCAGCTTTAGTCCTGGCGGGGGGGCCCCAGATACGCAGTATTTT; CDR3: CASSFSPGGGAPDTQYF
D: TRBD1; size: few; length: 17; J: TRBJ1-5; V: TRBV7-6; DNA: TGTGCCAGCAGCTTAGGGGTCGACGGACAGGGATACCAGCCCCAGCATTTT; CDR3: CASSLGVDGQGYQPQHF
D: -; size: few; length: 13; J: TRBJ2-5; V: TRBV30; DNA: TGTGCCTGGAGTGTCCAAGTAGGGGAGACCCAGTACTTC; CDR3: CAWSVQVGETQYF
D: -; size: many; length: 12; J: TRBJ2-7; V: TRBV4-1; DNA: TGCGCCAGCAGCCAAGACGGTCGCGAGCAGTACTTC; CDR3: CASSQDGREQYF
D: -; size: few; length: 13; J: TRBJ2-2; V: TRBV28; DNA: TGTGCCAGCAAGGCCATCGGGGCCGGGGAGCTGTTTTTT; CDR3: CASKAIGAGELFF
D: TRBD2; size: many; length: 15; J: TRBJ2-7; V: TRBV7-9; DNA: TGTGCCAGCAGCTCTAGCGGGGGGAGCTCCTACGAGCAGTACTTC; CDR3: CASSSSGGSSYEQYF
D: -; size: few; length: 16; J: TRBJ2-2; V: TRBV5-1; DNA: TGCGCCAGCAGCTTGGGTATAGCGTTGAACACCGGGGAGCTGTTTTTT; CDR3: CASSLGIALNTGELFF
D: TRBD2; size: many; length: 18; J: TRBJ2-1; V: TRBV9; DNA: TGTGCCAGCAGCCTGGGACTAGCGGGAGGGAGCTCCTACAATGAGCAGTTCTTC; CDR3: CASSLGLAGGSSYNEQFF
D: -; size: -; length: 13; J: TRBJ2-2; V: TRBV7-2; DNA: TGTGCCAGCAGCTTATCCGCGATCGGGGAGCTGTTTTTT; CDR3: CASSLSAIGELFF
D: -; size: -; length: 15; J: TRBJ2-7; V: TRBV3-1; DNA: TGTGCCAGCAGCCCAAGGCCCGCCGGGTTCCACGAGCAGTACTTC; CDR3: CASSPRPAGFHEQYF
D: -; size: many; length: 14; J: TRBJ2-2; V: TRBV7-2; DNA: TGTGCCAGCAGCTCTGTGTTTGGCACCGGGGAGCTGTTTTTT; CDR3: CASSSVFGTGELFF
D: -; size: -; length: 16; J: TRBJ2-5; V: TRBV14; DNA: TGTGCCAGCAGCCAAGCTCCCCCCCAGCGTTGGGAGACCCAGTACTTC; CDR3: CASSQAPPQRWETQYF
D: -; size: -; length: 13; J: TRBJ1-6; V: TRBV6-5; DNA: TGTGCCAGCAGTTACTCGACGAGTGCGGGCCTCCACTTT; CDR3: CASSYSTSAGLHF
D: -; size: -; length: 13; J: TRBJ2-1; V: TRBV30; DNA: TGTGCCTGGAGTGGAGGCTCCTACAATGAGCAGTTCTTC; CDR3: CAWSGGSYNEQFF
D: TRBD2; size: few; length: 16; J: TRBJ2-4; V: TRBV20-1; DNA: TGCAGTGCATTTCTAGCGGGGGGCCTAGCCAAAAACATTCAGTACTTC; CDR3: CSAFLAGGLAKNIQYF
D: -; size: -; length: 13; J: TRBJ2-3; V: TRBV20-1; DNA: TGCAGTGCTAGCGAAGCGGGTGCAGATACGCAGTATTTT; CDR3: CSASEAGADTQYF
D: -; size: few; length: 14; J: TRBJ1-2; V: TRBV18; DNA: TGTGCCAGCTCCGCAGCGGCGGGGGTCTATGGCTACACCTTC; CDR3: CASSAAAGVYGYTF
D: -; size: many; length: 14; J: TRBJ2-5; V: TRBV27; DNA: TGTGCCAGCAGTCCCCCTCAACGGGGAGAGACCCAGTACTTC; CDR3: CASSPPQRGETQYF
D: TRBD1; size: few; length: 14; J: TRBJ1-4; V: TRBV5-1; DNA: TGCGCCAGCAGCACGACAGGGACAGGTGAAAAACTGTTTTTT; CDR3: CASSTTGTGEKLFF
D: -; size: -; length: 13; J: TRBJ2-3; V: TRBV24-1; DNA: TGTGCCACCAGTGAGGATAACACAGATACGCAGTATTTT; CDR3: CATSEDNTDTQYF
D: -; size: many; length: 15; J: TRBJ2-7; V: TRBV28; DNA: TGTGCCAGCAGTCGAACCCGGGACGGTTCCTACGAGCAGTACTTC; CDR3: CASSRTRDGSYEQYF
D: TRBD1; size: -; length: 14; J: TRBJ2-2; V: TRBV6-1; DNA: TGTGCCAGCGGGGGACAGGGGGCGTTCGGGGAGCTGTTTTTT; CDR3: CASGGQGAFGELFF
D: -; size: -; length: 18; J: TRBJ2-6; V: TRBV27; DNA: TGTGCCAGCAGTTTAAGGAGACAGGATTTCTCTGGGGCCAACGTCCTGACTTTC; CDR3: CASSLRRQDFSGANVLTF